The clone carrying this T cell receptor beta chain was seen a handful of times. Antigen specificity is unknown. The data belong to a study of T cells in Graves' hyperthyroidism and ophthalmopathy. Researchers amplified the TCR beta CDR3 regions from RNA transcripts. RT-PCR in the first round (using the HTBI primer set) targeted the TCR CDR3. MiXCR was run by TCRdb on the multiplex PCR reads, yielding one entry per CDR3 protein. Here the sample spans about 290,000 distinct CDR3 sequences, about an eighth being singletons. V lost 0 bases, J lost 6 bases, and 1 base stayed unmatched. Germline CDR1 is KGHSH and CDR2 is LQKENI. The CDR3 runs to 14 residues. Each diagnosis drew on symptoms, thyroxine, TRAb, thyroid ultrasound and orbital computed tomography findings. An approximately 10 ml volume of fresh peripheral blood provided the PBMCs. The study, taken as a whole, reports: Researchers report that a 13 V-J model separated ophthalmopathy from stable hyperthyroidism. Most clonotypes expanded in thyroid above 0.001 were likewise present in blood.

Specimen: blood. The sequence derives from a woman between 40 and 55 years old with Graves' hyperthyroidism. This chain uses TRBV18 with TRBJ2-2; 7 nucleotides align to TRBD1. The CDR3 region is CASSPPQGSGELFF. The CDR3 DNA reads as TGTGCCAGCTCACCACCACAGGGGTCCGGGGAGCTGTTTTTT.